This T cell receptor beta chain was documented in a study of blood T cell repertoires in COVID-19. Study summary: T cells, B-cell-depleted T cells, or PBMCs supplied cDNA or gDNA.

Germline-derived CDR1 and CDR2 are SGDLS and YYNGEE. The CDR3 is 15 amino acids. V was clipped by 3 bases and J by 7 bases; unmatched bases: 2. Original processing notes: Estimates of nucleated cell counts were drawn from the amplification of reference gene primers. Some clones are missing from TCRdb's copy, which holds only in-frame ones; the method was immunoSEQ multiplex PCR. That table is the source of V, J and clone size, and D and trimming were worked out from the DNA. The sample shows roughly 380,000 clones, about 85% of them seen only once. Sequencing was done on a sample of peripheral blood. The chain links TRBV9 to TRBJ2-1, with 15 bases lining up with TRBD2. The sequence was obtained from a woman aged 18-30 years with acute or convalescent COVID-19. The CDR3: CASSAGLAGGNEQFF. The CDR3 nucleotides are TGTGCCAGCAGCGCGGGACTAGCGGGGGGTAATGAGCAGTTCTTC. Filled out from reference TRBV9 and TRBJ2-1, the complete variable domain reads DSGVTQTPKHLITATGQRVTLRCSPRSGDLSVYWYQQSLDQGLQFLIQYYNGEERAKGNILERFSAQQFPDLHSELNLSSLELGDSALYFCASSAGLAGGNEQFFGPGTRLTVL.